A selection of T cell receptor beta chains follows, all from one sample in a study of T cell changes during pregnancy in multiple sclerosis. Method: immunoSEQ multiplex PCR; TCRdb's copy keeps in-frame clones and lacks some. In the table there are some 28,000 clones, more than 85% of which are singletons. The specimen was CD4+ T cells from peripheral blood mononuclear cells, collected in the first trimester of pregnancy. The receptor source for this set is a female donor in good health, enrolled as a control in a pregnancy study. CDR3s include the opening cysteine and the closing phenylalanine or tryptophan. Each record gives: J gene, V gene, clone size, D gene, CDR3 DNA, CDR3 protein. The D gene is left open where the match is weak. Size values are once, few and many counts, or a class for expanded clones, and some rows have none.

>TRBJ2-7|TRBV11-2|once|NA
TGTGCCAGCAGCTTATTGAGGTCTCCTACCTACGAGCAGTACTTC
CASSLLRSPTYEQYF
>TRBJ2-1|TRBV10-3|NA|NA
TGTGCCATCAGTAGACTGGAAGCGAACAATGAGCAGTTCTTC
CAISRLEANNEQFF
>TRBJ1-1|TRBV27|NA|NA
TGTGCCAGCAGTTTAAACGGGGGGAACACTGAAGCTTTCTTT
CASSLNGGNTEAFF
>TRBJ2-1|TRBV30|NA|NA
TGTGCCTGGAGTGCAGGACTTAACAATGAGCAGTTCTTC
CAWSAGLNNEQFF
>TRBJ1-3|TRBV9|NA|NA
TGTGCCAGCAGCGTAGGAGCACCCGGAAACACCATATATTTT
CASSVGAPGNTIYF
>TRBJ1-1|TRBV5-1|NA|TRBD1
TGCGCCAGCAGCGGGGGGACAGGGGCCACTGAAGCTTTCTTT
CASSGGTGATEAFF
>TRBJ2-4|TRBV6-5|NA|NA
TGTGCCAGCAGTGGTCCTTCCAGGGGAAACATTCAGTACTTC
CASSGPSRGNIQYF
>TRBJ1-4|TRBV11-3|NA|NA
TGTGCCAGCAGCTTAACAGGAAGCGAAAAACTGTTTTTT
CASSLTGSEKLFF
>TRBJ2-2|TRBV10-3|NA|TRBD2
TGTGCCATCAGTGTTGGGACTAGGACCGGGGAGCTGTTTTTT
CAISVGTRTGELFF
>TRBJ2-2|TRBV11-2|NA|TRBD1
TGTGCCAGCAGCTTAAACAGGGGGCGCACCGGGGAGCTGTTTTTT
CASSLNRGRTGELFF
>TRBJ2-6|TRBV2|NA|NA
TGTGCCAGCAGTGAGGGCCGCTTCGGTGGGGCCAACGTCCTGACTTTC
CASSEGRFGGANVLTF
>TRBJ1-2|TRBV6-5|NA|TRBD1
TGTGCCAGCAGTTACTCACCGACAGGGGGTGGCTATGGCTACACCTTC
CASSYSPTGGGYGYTF
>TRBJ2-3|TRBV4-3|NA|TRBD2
TGCGCCAGCAGCCGTACGTCGATCGGGACTAGCGTTGGAGATACGCAGTATTTT
CASSRTSIGTSVGDTQYF
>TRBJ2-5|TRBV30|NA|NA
TGTGCCTGGAGTGACGGGGGAGGGGGGCTACAAGAGACCCAGTACTTC
CAWSDGGGGLQETQYF
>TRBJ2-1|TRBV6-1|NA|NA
TGTGCCAGCACTAGCCCCTACAATGAGCAGTTCTTC
CASTSPYNEQFF
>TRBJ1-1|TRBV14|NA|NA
TGTGCCAGCAGCCAAGAAATGGGCAGGATGGACACTGAAGCTTTCTTT
CASSQEMGRMDTEAFF
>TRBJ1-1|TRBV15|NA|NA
TGTGCCACCAGCAGAGCGGGGGTTGAAGCTTTCTTT
CATSRAGVEAFF
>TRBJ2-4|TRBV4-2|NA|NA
TGTGCCAGCAGCCAAGATAACGGCATTCAGTACTTC
CASSQDNGIQYF
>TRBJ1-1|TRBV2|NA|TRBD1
TGTGCCAGCAGCGGACAGGGAAGCACTGAAGCTTTCTTT
CASSGQGSTEAFF
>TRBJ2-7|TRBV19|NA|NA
TGTGCCAGTACGGTGCGCGAGCAGTACTTC
CASTVREQYF
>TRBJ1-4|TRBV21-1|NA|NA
TGTGCCAGCAGCAAATCGACAGGGGAAGAAAAACTGTTTTTT
CASSKSTGEEKLFF
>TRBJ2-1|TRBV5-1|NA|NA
TGCGCCAGCAGCCCGGAAGGCGGCAGCTCCTACAATGAGCAGTTCTTC
CASSPEGGSSYNEQFF
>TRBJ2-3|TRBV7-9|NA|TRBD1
TGTGCCAGCAGCTACCGGACAGGACCGTCGACAGATACGCAGTATTTT
CASSYRTGPSTDTQYF
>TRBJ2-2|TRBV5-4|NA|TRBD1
TGTGCCAGCAGCCTGGGACAGGGGTCCGGGGAGCTGTTTTTT
CASSLGQGSGELFF
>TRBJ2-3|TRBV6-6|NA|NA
TGTGCCAGCAGTTTTACGGGGGGCACAGATACGCAGTATTTT
CASSFTGGTDTQYF
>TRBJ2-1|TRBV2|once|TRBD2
TGTGCCAGCAGACGAACTAGCGGGGGGGCACGGGGTGAGCAGTTCTTC
CASRRTSGGARGEQFF
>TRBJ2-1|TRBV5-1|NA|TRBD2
TGCGCCAGCAGGGGGGGGGAGCTCTCCTACAATGAGCAGTTCTTC
CASRGGELSYNEQFF
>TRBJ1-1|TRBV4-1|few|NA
TGCGCCAGCAGCCTCCCCCGGGGGGACACTGAAGCTTTCTTT
CASSLPRGDTEAFF
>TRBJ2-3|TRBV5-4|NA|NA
TGTGCCAGCAGATTGACTGGTGCCGGGAATACGCAGTATTTT
CASRLTGAGNTQYF
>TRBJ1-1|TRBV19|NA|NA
TGTGCCAGTAGTATCGGGGGGGCGGTCACTGAAGCTTTCTTT
CASSIGGAVTEAFF
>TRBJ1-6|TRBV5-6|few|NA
TGTGCCAGCAGCTTGTACGGAGTACCCCTCCACTTT
CASSLYGVPLHF
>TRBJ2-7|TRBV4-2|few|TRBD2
TGTGCCAGCAGCCAGGGGGGACTAGCGGTGCGACCCTACGAGCAGTACTTC
CASSQGGLAVRPYEQYF
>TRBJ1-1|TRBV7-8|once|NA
TGTGCCAGCAGCCCTACAGCGAACACTGAAGCTTTCTTT
CASSPTANTEAFF
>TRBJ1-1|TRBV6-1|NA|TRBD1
TGTGCCAACCACGACAGGGGGGCGAACACTGAAGCTTTCTTT
CANHDRGANTEAFF
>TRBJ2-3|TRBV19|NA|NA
TGTGCCAGTAGTATAGCGGCGGTACCAGATACGCAGTATTTT
CASSIAAVPDTQYF
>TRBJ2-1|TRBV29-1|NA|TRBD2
TGCAGCGCCCTCAGTATGGCTAGCGGGAGTTGGCATGAGCAGTTCTTC
CSALSMASGSWHEQFF
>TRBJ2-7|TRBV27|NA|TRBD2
TGTGCCAGCAGTTCTACTTTTGGGACTAGCGGCTCCTACGAGCAGTACTTC
CASSSTFGTSGSYEQYF
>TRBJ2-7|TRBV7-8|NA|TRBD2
TGTGCCAGCAGCTTAGGGGCCGTGGGACTAGTACCCTACGAGCAGTACTTC
CASSLGAVGLVPYEQYF
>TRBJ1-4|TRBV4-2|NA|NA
TGTGCCAGCAGCCAAGAAAGGGGAAATGAAAAACTGTTTTTT
CASSQERGNEKLFF
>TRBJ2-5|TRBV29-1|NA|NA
TGCAGCGTTGTAGGAGGGGTTGGCGAGACCCAGTACTTC
CSVVGGVGETQYF
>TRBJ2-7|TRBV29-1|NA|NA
TGCAGCGTTTTGGCGGAATCCTACGAGCAGTACTTC
CSVLAESYEQYF
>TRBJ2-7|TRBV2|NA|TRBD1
TGTGCCAGCAGTGCCGGGACAGGGGTATACGAGCAGTACTTC
CASSAGTGVYEQYF
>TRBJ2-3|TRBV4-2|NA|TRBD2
TGTGCCAGCAGCCACGGACTAGCGGGCCAGGGGACAGATACGCAGTATTTT
CASSHGLAGQGTDTQYF
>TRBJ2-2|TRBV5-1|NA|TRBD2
TGCGCCAGCAGCTTGGGGGTAGCGGGAGTGGCCGGGGAGCTGTTTTTT
CASSLGVAGVAGELFF